The 16 T cell receptor beta chains given below trace back to one sample, sequenced in a study of cytomegalovirus exposure and HLA in healthy donors. PCR involved 60 Vbeta and 13 Jbeta primers. Assay used: immunoSEQ multiplex PCR; TCRdb lists only in-frame clones, some missing. Recorded for this sample: about 96,000 clones. The sequenced material came from PBMCs. Receptor source: a woman aged 25 to 39 in good health and CMV-seronegative.

The chain couples TRBV5-6 to TRBJ2-4; tentatively, D is TRBD2 (6 bases). This CDR3 contains 14 residues. V lost 4 bases and J 0 bases, leaving 8 bases between the germline ends. Germline CDR1 is SGHDT and CDR2 is YYEEEE. As DNA, the CDR3 is TGTGCCAGCAGCCGCGGGACAGCCAAAAACATTCAGTACTTC. Translating it yields CASSRGTAKNIQYF.

This chain uses TRBV10-3 with TRBJ1-6; TRBD1 aligns across 8 bases. This CDR3 contains 15 residues. Trimming cost V 0 bases and J 6 bases; bases outside gene matches: 1. From germline, CDR1 is ENHRY and CDR2 SYGVKD. Written as DNA, the CDR3 is TGTGCCATCAGTGAGTCGGGACAGGTTAATTCACCCCTCCACTTT. Translating gives CAISESGQVNSPLHF.

The gene calls are TRBV7-6 and TRBJ2-2; a possible D gene is TRBD1 (5 bases). The CDR3 length is 16 residues. Germline-derived CDR1 and CDR2 are SGHVS and FNYEAQ. The V and J ends lost 5 bases and 2 bases respectively, with 15 bases between them. The CDR3 DNA reads TGTGCCAGCAGCGGGTACAGGAGATCTAACACCGGGGAGCTGTTTTTT. Its translation: CASSGYRRSNTGELFF.

The chain has TRBV7-9 and TRBJ1-1; the match to TRBD1 covers 8 bases. V was clipped by 5 bases and J by 1 base; unmatched bases: 0. This CDR3 contains 13 residues. Germline values: CDR1 SEHNR, CDR2 FQNEAQ (reference sequence). DNA for the CDR3: TGTGCCAGCAGCGGACAGGGGAACACTGAAGCTTTCTTT. Translation gives CASSGQGNTEAFF.

This CDR3 reads CASGLPPPGQGAWGNQPQHF. CDR3 DNA sequence: TGTGCTAGTGGTTTGCCTCCGCCGGGACAGGGGGCTTGGGGCAATCAGCCCCAGCATTTT. The rearrangement links TRBV12-5 to TRBJ1-5; TRBD1 aligns across 12 bases. J lost 2 bases, V lost 2 bases, and 13 bases had no gene match. The germline V gene encodes CDR1 LGHNT and CDR2 FRNRAP. This CDR3 has 20 residues.

The CDR3 nucleotides are TGTGCCAGCAGGCCGGGACTAGCGGTGAGGAGCACAGATACGCAGTATTTT. Amino acid sequence: CASRPGLAVRSTDTQYF. J is TRBJ2-3 and V is TRBV2; 11 bases are a match to TRBD2. V shed 6 bases and J 0 bases; nucleotides not matched to a gene: 8. The CDR3 spans 17 residues. Germline lookup yields CDR1 SNHLY and CDR2 FYNNEI.

The V and J genes are TRBV9 and TRBJ2-3; D not resolved. Germline CDR1 and CDR2: SGDLS and YYNGEE. Trimming took 0 bases from V and 0 from J, leaving 8 bases between them. The CDR3 contains 15 residues. As DNA, the CDR3 is TGTGCCAGCAGCGTAGGGGCTTCTAGCACAGATACGCAGTATTTT. It translates to CASSVGASSTDTQYF.

Measured by frequency, this clone is large. This chain joins TRBV2 and TRBJ2-3, with a tentative D call TRBD2 (5 bases). This CDR3 contains 11 residues. Germline lookup yields CDR1 SNHLY and CDR2 FYNNEI. V lost 8 bases, J lost 7 bases, and 10 bases lay in between. DNA of the CDR3: TGTGCCAGCCCCAGAGGGAATACGCAGTATTTT. Encoded protein: CASPRGNTQYF.

The chain couples TRBV11-3 to TRBJ1-5; D remains ambiguous. There are 14 residues in the CDR3. CDR1 and CDR2 (germline): SGHNT, YENEEA. Between the trimmed V and J ends, which lost 2 bases and 6 bases, there was a span of 11 bases. As DNA, the CDR3 is TGTGCCAGCAGCTTATGCCGCCTCGGTCAGCCCCAGCATTTT. It translates to CASSLCRLGQPQHF.

The V call is TRBV5-1, the J call TRBJ2-7; 9 nucleotides match TRBD1. This CDR3 spans 15 amino acids. CDR1 is SGHRS, CDR2 YFSETQ, per germline. V lost 0 bases, J lost 4 bases, and 5 bases stayed unmatched. CDR3 amino acids: CASSLAGTGRYEQYF. CDR3 sequence (DNA): TGCGCCAGCAGCTTGGCCGGGACAGGGCGGTACGAGCAGTACTTC.

This chain links TRBV4-1 with TRBJ2-7, with 11 bases matching TRBD2. Germline CDR1 and CDR2: MGHRA and YSYEKL. The V and J ends lost 4 bases and 3 bases, in that order; junction bases with no gene match: 5. This CDR3 has 15 residues. This chain's CDR3 is CASSRGTSGYYEQYF. CDR3 nucleotide sequence: TGCGCCAGCAGCCGAGGGACTAGCGGTTACTACGAGCAGTACTTC.

The chain recombines TRBV5-1 with TRBJ2-3, with 8 positions matching TRBD2. In germline, CDR1 is SGHRS, CDR2 YFSETQ. With V trimmed by 4 bases and J by 4 bases, 8 bases remained unmatched. This CDR3 has 15 residues. CDR3 DNA sequence: TGCGCCAGCAGCCTAGCCGGGACTAGGGCAGATACGCAGTATTTT. It encodes CASSLAGTRADTQYF.

The rearrangement joins TRBV4-2 to TRBJ1-3; D is uncertain. The V gene's germline CDR1 is LGHNA and CDR2 YNFKEQ. The CDR3 is 14 amino acids. V lost 6 bases to trimming and J lost 0 bases, with 9 bases between them. The CDR3 here is CASRPSGSGNTIYF. CDR3 nucleotides: TGTGCCAGCAGACCCTCCGGCTCTGGAAACACCATATATTTT.

The chain recombines TRBV21-1 with TRBJ1-1; whether TRBD1, the table's D call, matches the DNA was not checked. TRBV21-1 is reported as a pseudogene. The CDR3 length is 17 residues. CDR3 bases: TGTGCCAGCAGCAAAGCCCGTCAGGCTCAGATGAACACTGAAGCTTTCTTT. Translated: CASSKARQAQMNTEAFF.

The chain has TRBV28 and TRBJ2-7; D is perhaps TRBD2 (6 bases). The CDR3 covers 13 residues. Germline V CDR1 and CDR2: MDHEN, SYDVKM. V gave up 4 bases and J gave up 4 bases, with 11 bases separating them. The CDR3 DNA follows: TGTGCCAGCAGTTACCCCGGACTATACGAGCAGTACTTC. It encodes CASSYPGLYEQYF.

V gene TRBV9 combines with J gene TRBJ2-2; D is perhaps TRBD1 (8 bases). Looked up from germline, CDR1 is SGDLS and CDR2 is YYNGEE. This CDR3 has 18 residues. The V and J ends lost 3 bases and 1 base respectively, with 19 bases between them. CDR3 bases: TGTGCCAGCAGCGCGGCGACAGGGGTAGCGGGGAACACCGGGGAGCTGTTTTTT. Protein sequence: CASSAATGVAGNTGELFF.